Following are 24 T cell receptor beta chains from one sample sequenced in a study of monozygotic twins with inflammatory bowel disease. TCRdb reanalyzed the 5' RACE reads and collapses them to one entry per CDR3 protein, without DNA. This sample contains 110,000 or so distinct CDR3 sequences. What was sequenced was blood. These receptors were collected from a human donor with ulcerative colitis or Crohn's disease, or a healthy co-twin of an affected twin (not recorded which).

The CDR3 is CASSLVGQGRYEQYF. V usage is TRBV13 and J usage is TRBJ2-7; TCRdb reports TRBD1, a call that lacks DNA to check it against. CDR3 size: 15 residues. Germline V gives CDR1 PRHDT, CDR2 FYEKMQ (reference sequence).

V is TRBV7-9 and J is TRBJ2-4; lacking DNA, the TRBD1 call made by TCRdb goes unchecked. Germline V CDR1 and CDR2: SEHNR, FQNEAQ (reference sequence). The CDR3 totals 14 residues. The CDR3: CASRPPDRGNIQYF. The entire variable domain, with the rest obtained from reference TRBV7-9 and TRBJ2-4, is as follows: DTGVSQNPRHKITKRGQNVTFRCDPISEHNRLYWYRQTLGQGPEFLTYFQNEAQLEKSRLLSDRFSAERPKGSFSTLEIQRTEQGDSAMYLCASRPPDRGNIQYFGAGTRLSVL.

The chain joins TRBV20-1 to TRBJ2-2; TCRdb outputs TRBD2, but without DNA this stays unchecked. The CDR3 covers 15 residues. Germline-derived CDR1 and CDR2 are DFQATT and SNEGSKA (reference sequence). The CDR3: CSASPSGRMVGELFF.

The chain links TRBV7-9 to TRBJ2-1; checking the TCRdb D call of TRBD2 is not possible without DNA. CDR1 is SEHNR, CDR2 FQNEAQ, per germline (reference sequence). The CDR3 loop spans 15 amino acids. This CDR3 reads CASSPRGRAPWEQFF.

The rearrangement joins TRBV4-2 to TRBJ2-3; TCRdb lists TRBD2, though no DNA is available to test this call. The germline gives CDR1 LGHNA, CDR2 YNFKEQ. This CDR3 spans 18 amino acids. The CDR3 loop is CASSQDTGSGWSTDTQYF.

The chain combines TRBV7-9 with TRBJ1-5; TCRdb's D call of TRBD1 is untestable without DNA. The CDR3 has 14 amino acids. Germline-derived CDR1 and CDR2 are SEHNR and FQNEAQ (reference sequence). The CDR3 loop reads CASSSGQGDQPQHF.

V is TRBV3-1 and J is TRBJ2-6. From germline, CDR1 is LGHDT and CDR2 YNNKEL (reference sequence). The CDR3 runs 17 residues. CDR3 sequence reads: CASSQGVDSSGANVLTF.

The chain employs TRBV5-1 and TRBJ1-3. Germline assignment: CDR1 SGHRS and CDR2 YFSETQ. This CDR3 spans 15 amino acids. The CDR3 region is CASSLEPRTGNTIYF.

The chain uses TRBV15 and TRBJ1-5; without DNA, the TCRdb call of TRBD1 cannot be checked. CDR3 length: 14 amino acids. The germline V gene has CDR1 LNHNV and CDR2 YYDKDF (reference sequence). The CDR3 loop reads CATSYRENNQPQHF.

The CDR3 here is CASSLDSGFYGYTF. The chain uses TRBV5-1 and TRBJ1-2. The CDR3 is 14 amino acids. Per germline, CDR1 SGHRS and CDR2 YFSETQ.

The CDR3 loop reads CASSLYMGEGETQYF. V gene TRBV5-1 combines with J gene TRBJ2-5; the TCRdb call, TRBD1, lacks DNA for checking. This CDR3 has 15 residues. Germline CDR1 and CDR2: SGHRS and YFSETQ. The full variable domain, with the rest looked up from reference TRBV5-1 and TRBJ2-5, is KAGVTQTPRYLIKTRGQQVTLSCSPISGHRSVSWYQQTPGQGLQFLFEYFSETQRNKGNFPGRFSGRQFSNSRSEMNVSTLELGDSALYLCASSLYMGEGETQYFGPGTRLLVL.

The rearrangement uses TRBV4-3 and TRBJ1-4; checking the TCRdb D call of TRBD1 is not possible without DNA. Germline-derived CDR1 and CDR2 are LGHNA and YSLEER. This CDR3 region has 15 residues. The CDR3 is CASSEGQESNEKLFF.

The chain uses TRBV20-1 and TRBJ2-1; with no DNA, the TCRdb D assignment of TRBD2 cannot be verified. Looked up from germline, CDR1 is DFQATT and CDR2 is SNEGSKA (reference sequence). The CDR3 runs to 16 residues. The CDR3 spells CSAGDPAGGRVNEQFF.

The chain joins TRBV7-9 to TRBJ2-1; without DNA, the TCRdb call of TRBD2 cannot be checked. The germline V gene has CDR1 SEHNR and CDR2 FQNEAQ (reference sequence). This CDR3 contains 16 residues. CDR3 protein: CASSSATSGRANEQFF.

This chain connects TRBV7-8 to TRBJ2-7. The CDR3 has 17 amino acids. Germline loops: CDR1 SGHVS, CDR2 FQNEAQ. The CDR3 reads CASSLALYLGDSYEQYF.

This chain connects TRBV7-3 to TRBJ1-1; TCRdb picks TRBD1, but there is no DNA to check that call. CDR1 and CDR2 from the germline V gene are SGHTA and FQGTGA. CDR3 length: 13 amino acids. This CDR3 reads CASSLNRGGEAFF.

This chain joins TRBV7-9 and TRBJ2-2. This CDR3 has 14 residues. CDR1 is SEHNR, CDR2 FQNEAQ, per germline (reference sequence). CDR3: CASSLNSNTGELFF.

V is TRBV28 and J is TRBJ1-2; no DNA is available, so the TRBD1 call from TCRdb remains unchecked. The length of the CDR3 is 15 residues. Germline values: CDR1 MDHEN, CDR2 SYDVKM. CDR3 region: CASSSNREKNYGYTF.

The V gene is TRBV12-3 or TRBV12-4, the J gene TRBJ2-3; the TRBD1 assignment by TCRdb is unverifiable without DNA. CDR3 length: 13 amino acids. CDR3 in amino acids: CASQDRYTDTQYF.

The chain's CDR3 is CASSLGGLTGTQYF. The V call is TRBV11-2, the J call TRBJ2-5; absent DNA, TCRdb's TRBD2 call cannot be checked. CDR3 length equals 14 residues. Germline V gives CDR1 SGHAT, CDR2 FQNNGV.

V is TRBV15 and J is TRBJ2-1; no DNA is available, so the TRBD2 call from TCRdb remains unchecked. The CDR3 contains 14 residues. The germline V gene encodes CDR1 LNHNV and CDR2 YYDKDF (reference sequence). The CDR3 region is CATSRDRTTLGQFF.

CDR3 sequence reads: CASSSGREGTGELFF. The chain combines TRBV6-5 with TRBJ2-2; TCRdb picks TRBD2, but there is no DNA to check that call. Germline CDR1 reads MNHEY; CDR2 reads SVGAGI. The CDR3 length is 15 residues.

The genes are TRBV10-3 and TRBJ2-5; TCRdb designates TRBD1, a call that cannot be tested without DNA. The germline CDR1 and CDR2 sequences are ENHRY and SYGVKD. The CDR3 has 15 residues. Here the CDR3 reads CAISDTGQGQETQYF.

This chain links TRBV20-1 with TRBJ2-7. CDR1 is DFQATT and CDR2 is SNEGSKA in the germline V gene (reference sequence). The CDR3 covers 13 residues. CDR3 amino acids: CSATAPISYEQYF.